This T cell receptor (beta chain) was recorded in a study of blood T cells in healthy people across ages. With a J-beta primer mix and a sample-barcoded 5' primer, a second PCR ran 7 to 11 cycles. MiXCR was run by TCRdb on the 5' RACE reads, yielding one entry per CDR3 protein. Among hundreds of thousands of distinct CDR3 sequences listed, 40% to 65% were seen once. Sequences were obtained from blood. The clonotype comes from a woman aged 80 or over in good health.

The CDR3 coding sequence is TGTGCCAGCAGTGACGCTGGGAACAATCAGCCCCAGCATTTT. This sequence encodes CASSDAGNNQPQHF. The gene calls are TRBV6-6 and TRBJ1-5, with no clear D. From germline, CDR1 is MNHNY and CDR2 SVGAGI (reference sequence). The CDR3 length is 14 residues. V shed 5 bases and J shed 3 bases, with 11 bases lying between them.